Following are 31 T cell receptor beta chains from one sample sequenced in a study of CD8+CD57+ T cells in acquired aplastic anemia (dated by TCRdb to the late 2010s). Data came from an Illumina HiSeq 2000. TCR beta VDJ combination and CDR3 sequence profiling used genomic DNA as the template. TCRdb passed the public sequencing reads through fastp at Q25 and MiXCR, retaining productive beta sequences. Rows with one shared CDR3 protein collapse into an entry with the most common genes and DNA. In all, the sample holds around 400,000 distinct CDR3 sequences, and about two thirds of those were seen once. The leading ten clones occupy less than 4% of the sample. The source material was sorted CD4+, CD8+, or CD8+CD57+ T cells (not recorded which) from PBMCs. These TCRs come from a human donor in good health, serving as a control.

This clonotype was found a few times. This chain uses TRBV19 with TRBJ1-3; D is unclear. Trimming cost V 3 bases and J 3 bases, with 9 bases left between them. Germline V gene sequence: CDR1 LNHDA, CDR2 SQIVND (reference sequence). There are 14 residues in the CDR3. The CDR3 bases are TGTGCCAGTAGTATGGGCGGGGTTGGAAACACCATATATTTT. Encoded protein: CASSMGGVGNTIYF.

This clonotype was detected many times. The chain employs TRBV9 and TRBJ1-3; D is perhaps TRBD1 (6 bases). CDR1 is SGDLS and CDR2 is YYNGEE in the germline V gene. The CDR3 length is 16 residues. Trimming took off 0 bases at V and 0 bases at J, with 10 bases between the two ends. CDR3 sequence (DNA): TGTGCCAGCAGCGTAGACAGGGATTACTCTGGAAACACCATATATTTT. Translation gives CASSVDRDYSGNTIYF.

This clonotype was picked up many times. The CDR3: CASSETGDSGGEKLFF. The CDR3 DNA reads TGTGCCAGCAGTGAGACAGGGGACAGCGGAGGTGAAAAACTGTTTTTT. The chain recombines TRBV2 with TRBJ1-4, with 8 bases that match TRBD1. This CDR3 is 16 amino acids long. The ends lost 3 bases at V and 7 bases at J; junction bases unmatched: 10. Germline CDR1 SNHLY, CDR2 FYNNEI.

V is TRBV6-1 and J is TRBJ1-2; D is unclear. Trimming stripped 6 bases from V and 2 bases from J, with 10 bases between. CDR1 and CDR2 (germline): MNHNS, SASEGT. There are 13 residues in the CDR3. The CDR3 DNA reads TGTGCCAGCAGAGTGGGCCGGAACTATGGCTACACCTTC. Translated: CASRVGRNYGYTF.

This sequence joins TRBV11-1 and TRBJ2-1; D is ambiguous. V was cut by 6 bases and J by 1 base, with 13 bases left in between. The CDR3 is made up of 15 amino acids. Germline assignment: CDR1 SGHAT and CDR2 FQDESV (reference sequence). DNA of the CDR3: TGTGCCAGCAGGCTAGGCGTAGGGTCCTACAATGAGCAGTTCTTC. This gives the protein CASRLGVGSYNEQFF.

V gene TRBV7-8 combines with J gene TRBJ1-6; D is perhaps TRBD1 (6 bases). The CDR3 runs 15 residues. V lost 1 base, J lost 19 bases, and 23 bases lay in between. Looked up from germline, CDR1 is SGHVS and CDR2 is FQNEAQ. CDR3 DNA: TGTGCCAGCAGCTTAGAACAGGGTCAACCCTCGCATCTTCACTTT. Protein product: CASSLEQGQPSHLHF.

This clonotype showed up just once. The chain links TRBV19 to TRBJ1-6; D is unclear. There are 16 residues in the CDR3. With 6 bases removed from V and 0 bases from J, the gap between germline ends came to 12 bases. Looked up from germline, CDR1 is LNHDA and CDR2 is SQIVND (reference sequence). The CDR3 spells CASRPDVGSYNSPLHF. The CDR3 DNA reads TGTGCCAGTAGACCGGACGTCGGCTCCTATAATTCACCCCTCCACTTT.

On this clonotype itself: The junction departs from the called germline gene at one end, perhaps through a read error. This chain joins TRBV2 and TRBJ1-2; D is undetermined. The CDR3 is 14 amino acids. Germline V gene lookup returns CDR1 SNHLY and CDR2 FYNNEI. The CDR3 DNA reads TGTGCCAGCAGTCGGCTTGTGGGTAACTATGGCCACACTTTC. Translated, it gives CASSRLVGNYGHTF.

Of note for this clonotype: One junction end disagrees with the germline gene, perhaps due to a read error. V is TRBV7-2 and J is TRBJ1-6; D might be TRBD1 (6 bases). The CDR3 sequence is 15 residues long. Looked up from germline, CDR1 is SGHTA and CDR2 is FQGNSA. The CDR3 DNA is TGTGCCACCAGCTGGCGAGGGGGGGAGGATTCGCCCCTCCACTTT. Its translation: CATSWRGGEDSPLHF.

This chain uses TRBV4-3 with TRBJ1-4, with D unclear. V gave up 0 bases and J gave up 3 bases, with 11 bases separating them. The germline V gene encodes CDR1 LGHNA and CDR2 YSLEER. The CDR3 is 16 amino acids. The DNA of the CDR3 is TGCGCCAGCAGCCAAGATCTTCAGAAGTCTAATGAAAAACTGTTTTTT. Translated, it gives CASSQDLQKSNEKLFF.

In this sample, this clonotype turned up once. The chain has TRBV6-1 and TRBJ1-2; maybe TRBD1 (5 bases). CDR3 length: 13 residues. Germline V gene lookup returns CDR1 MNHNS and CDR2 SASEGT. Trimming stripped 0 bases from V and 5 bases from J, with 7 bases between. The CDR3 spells CASSEARGYGYTF. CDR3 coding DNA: TGTGCCAGCAGTGAAGCGAGGGGATATGGCTACACCTTC.

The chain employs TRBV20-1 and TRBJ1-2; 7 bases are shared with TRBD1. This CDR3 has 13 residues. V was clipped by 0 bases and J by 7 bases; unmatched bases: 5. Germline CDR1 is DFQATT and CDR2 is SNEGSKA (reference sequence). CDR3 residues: CSARESGGPGYTF. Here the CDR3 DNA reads TGCAGTGCTAGAGAATCAGGGGGACCTGGCTACACCTTC.

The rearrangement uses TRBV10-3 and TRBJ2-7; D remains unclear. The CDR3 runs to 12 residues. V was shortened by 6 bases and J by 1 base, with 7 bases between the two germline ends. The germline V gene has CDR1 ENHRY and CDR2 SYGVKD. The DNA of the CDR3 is TGTGCCATCAGGGGTGCTTCCTACGAGCAGTACTTC. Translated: CAIRGASYEQYF.

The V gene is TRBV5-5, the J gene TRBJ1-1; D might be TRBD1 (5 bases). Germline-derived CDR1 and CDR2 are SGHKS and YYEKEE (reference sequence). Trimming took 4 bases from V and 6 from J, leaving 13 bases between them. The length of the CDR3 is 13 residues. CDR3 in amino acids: CASSDVAGPEAFF. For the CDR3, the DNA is TGTGCCAGCAGCGATGTGGCAGGGCCTGAAGCTTTCTTT.

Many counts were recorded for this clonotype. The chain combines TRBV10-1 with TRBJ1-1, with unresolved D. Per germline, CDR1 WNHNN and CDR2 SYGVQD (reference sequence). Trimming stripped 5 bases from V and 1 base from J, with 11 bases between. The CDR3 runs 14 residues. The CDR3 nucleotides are TGCGCCAGCAGTTTCAGCCTTACGAACACTGAAGCTTTCTTT. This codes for CASSFSLTNTEAFF.

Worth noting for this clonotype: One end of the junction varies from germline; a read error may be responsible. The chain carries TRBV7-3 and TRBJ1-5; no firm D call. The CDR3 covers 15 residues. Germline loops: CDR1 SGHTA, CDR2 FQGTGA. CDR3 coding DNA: TGTGCCAGCAGCTTATCCGACCCAGGATATGAGCAGTTGTATTTT. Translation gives CASSLSDPGYEQLYF.

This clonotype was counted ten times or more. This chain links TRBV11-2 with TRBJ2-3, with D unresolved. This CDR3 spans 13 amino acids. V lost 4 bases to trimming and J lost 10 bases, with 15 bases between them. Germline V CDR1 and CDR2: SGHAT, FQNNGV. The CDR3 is CASSSLKKPAQYF. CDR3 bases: TGTGCCAGCAGCTCACTTAAAAAACCCGCGCAGTATTTT.

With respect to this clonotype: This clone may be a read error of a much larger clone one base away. CDR3 in amino acids: CAGSQSRAVNTEAFF. The CDR3 DNA reads as TGTGCCGGCAGCCAGTCCCGGGCAGTGAACACTGAAGCTTTCTTT. The chain is built from TRBV3-1 and TRBJ1-1; D not certain. The CDR3 is 15 amino acids. Per germline, CDR1 LGHDT and CDR2 YNNKEL (reference sequence).

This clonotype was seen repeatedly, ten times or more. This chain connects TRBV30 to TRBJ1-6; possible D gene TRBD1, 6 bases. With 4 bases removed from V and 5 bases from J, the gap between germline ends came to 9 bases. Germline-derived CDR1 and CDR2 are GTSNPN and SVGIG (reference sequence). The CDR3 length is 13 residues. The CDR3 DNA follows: TGTGCCTGGAATTACAGGGATAATTCACCCCTCCACTTT. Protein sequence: CAWNYRDNSPLHF.

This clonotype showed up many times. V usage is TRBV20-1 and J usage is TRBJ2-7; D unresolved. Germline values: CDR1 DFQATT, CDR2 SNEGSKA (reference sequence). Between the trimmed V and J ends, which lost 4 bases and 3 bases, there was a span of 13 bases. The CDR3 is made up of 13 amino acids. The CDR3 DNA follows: TGCAGTGCTAATCACGGAATGAACTACGAGCAGTACTTC. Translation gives CSANHGMNYEQYF.

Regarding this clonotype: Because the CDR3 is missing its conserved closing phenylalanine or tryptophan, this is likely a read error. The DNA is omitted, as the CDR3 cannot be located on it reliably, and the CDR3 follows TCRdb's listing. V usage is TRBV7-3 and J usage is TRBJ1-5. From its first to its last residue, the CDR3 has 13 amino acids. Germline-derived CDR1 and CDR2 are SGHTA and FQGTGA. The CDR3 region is CASSRRHKHPQQL.

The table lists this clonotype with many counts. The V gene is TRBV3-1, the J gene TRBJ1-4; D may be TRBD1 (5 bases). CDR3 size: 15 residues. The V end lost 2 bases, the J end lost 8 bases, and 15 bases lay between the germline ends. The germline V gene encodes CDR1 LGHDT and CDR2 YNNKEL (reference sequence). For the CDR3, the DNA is TGTGCCAGCAGCCAAACGACGAGGGGTGGAGAAAAACTGTTTTTT. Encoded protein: CASSQTTRGGEKLFF.

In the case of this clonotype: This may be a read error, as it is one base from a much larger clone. The CDR3 bases are TGCAGTGCTAGAGGGCTCGAGTGGGGACCCTACAATGAGCAGTTCTTC. Amino acids: CSARGLEWGPYNEQFF. V gene TRBV20-1 combines with J gene TRBJ2-1; D is possibly TRBD1 or TRBD2 (5 bases each). This CDR3 comprises 16 residues. V dropped 1 base and J dropped 2 bases, with 15 bases sitting between them. Germline V CDR1 and CDR2: DFQATT, SNEGSKA (reference sequence).

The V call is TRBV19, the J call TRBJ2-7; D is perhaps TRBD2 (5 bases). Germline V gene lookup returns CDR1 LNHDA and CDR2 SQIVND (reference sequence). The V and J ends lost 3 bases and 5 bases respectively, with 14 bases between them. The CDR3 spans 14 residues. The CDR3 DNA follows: TGTGCCAGTAGTATTGGGAGAAGAGGCCACGAGCAGTACTTC. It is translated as CASSIGRRGHEQYF.

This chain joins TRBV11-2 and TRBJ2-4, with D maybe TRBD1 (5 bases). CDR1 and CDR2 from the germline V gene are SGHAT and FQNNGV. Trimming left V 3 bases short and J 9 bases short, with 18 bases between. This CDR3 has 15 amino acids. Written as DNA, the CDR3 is TGTGCCAGCAGCTTGGATGCAGGGTCAGGAGTCATTCAGTACTTC. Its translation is CASSLDAGSGVIQYF.

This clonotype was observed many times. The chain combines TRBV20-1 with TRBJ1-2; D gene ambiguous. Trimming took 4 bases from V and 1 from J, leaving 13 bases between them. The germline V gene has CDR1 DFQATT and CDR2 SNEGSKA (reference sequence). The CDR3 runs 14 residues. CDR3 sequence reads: CSANAGNGNYGYTF. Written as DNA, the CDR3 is TGCAGTGCTAACGCGGGGAACGGTAACTATGGCTACACCTTC.

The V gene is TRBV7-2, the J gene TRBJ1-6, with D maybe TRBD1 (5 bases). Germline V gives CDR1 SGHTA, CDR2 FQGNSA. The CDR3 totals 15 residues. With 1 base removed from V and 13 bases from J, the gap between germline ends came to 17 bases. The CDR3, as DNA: TGTGCCAGCAGCTTAGGGGGAGGGAGGGGTTCTCCCCTCCACTTT. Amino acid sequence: CASSLGGGRGSPLHF.

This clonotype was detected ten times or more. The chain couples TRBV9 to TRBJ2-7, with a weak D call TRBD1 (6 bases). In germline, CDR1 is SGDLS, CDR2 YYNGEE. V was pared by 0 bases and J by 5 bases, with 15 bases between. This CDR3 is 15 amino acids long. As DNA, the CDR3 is TGTGCCAGCAGCGTAGGAGGGACACCTAGAGACGAGCAGTACTTC. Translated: CASSVGGTPRDEQYF.

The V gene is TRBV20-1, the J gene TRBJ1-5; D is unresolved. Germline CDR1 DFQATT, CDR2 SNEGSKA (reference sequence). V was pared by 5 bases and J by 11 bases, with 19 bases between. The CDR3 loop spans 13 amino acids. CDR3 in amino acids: CSAAPGLGNAQHF. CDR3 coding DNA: TGCAGTGCTGCGCCAGGACTAGGGAATGCCCAGCATTTT.

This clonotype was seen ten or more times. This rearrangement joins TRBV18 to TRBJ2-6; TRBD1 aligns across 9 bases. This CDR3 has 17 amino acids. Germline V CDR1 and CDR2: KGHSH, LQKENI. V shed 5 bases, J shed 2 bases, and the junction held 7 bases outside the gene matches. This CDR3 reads CASSTTGGLTGANVLTF. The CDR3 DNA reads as TGTGCCAGCTCAACGACAGGGGGTCTAACTGGGGCCAACGTCCTGACTTTC. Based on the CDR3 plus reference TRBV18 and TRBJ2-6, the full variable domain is NAGVMQNPRHLVRRRGQEARLRCSPMKGHSHVYWYRQLPEEGLKFMVYLQKENIIDESGMPKERFSAEFPKEGPSILRIQQVVRGDSAAYFCASSTTGGLTGANVLTFGAGSRLTVL.

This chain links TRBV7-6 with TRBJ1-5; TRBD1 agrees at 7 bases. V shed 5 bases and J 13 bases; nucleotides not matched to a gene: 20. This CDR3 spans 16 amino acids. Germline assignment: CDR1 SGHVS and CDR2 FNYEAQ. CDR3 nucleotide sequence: TGTGCCAGCAGCCGAGGGACAGCCACTGAAGCTTACTTTCAGCATTTT. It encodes CASSRGTATEAYFQHF.